This T cell receptor beta chain was recovered during a study of CD8+ T cells in alopecia areata. V lost 5 bases and J 0 bases, leaving 9 bases between the germline ends. Looked up from germline, CDR1 is GKSSPN and CDR2 is SITVG. This CDR3 comprises 13 residues. This clone was recorded many times. Gene names and germline match the mouse. From the germline J gene comes the end of the CDR3, since the read stops 4 residues before it. Stated time point: mouse skin 3 weeks after grafting. Extracted RNA was reverse transcribed into cDNA, the sequencing template. The protocol was immunoSEQ multiplex PCR, while the TCRdb copy is restricted to in-frame clones and leaves out a portion. The sample was found to contain about 1,900 clones, and every one recurs.

The sample here was skin, taken at week 3. This chain uses TRBV31 with TRBJ2-3; tentative D call: TRBD1 (5 bases). The clonotype was recovered from a C3H/HeJ mouse with alopecia areata. Mouse MHC haplotype: H2-k. The covered CDR3 bases are TGTGCCTGGGGCGACAGTAGTGCAGAA. Protein: CAWGDSSAE. The whole CDR3 sequence is CAWGDSSAETLYF.